These T cell receptor beta chains were read from a single sample in a study of blood T cell repertoires in COVID-19. The data were produced by immunoSEQ multiplex PCR, yet TCRdb's version contains in-frame clones alone and is incomplete. This table holds approximately 260,000 clones, under 90% found once. Sequenced material: PBMCs or T cells enriched from blood (not recorded which). The receptors stem from a woman aged 60-70 years who had recovered from COVID-19. Each CDR3 is given with its conserved first and last residue. A D gene is named only where the DNA matches it firmly. Some rows have no size entry. The others give once, few or many, or a class for an expanded clone.

J | size | V | D | DNA | CDR3
TRBJ2-1 | once | TRBV4-2 | . | TGTGCCAGCAGCCAAGAAAGAGCCGATGAGCAGTTCTTC | CASSQERADEQFF
TRBJ1-5 | . | TRBV5-6 | TRBD1 | TGTGCCAGCAGTAACTCCCGACAGGGATGGCAGCCCCAGCATTTT | CASSNSRQGWQPQHF
TRBJ2-3 | . | TRBV5-6 | . | TGTGCCAGCAAGAGGTACGGGGGAACAGATACGCAGTATTTT | CASKRYGGTDTQYF
TRBJ1-1 | once | TRBV6-5 | . | TGTGCCAGCATCAAGCAGGCTAACACTGAAGCTTTCTTT | CASIKQANTEAFF
TRBJ2-3 | . | TRBV30 | . | TGTGCCTGGACCGGAGGGGTTAGCACAGATACGCAGTATTTT | CAWTGGVSTDTQYF
TRBJ1-1 | few | TRBV5-5 | . | TGTGCCAGCAGCTTGGCCCTGATTAGGAACACTGAAGCTTTCTTT | CASSLALIRNTEAFF
TRBJ1-5 | . | TRBV5-6 | . | TGTGCCAGCAGCCCGGGGGGGAGGGGCAATCAGCCCCAGCATTTT | CASSPGGRGNQPQHF
TRBJ1-1 | . | TRBV2 | TRBD1 | TGTGCCAGCAGCCAACTACAGGGGATTGGGTCAGCTTTCTTT | CASSQLQGIGSAFF
TRBJ2-1 | . | TRBV9 | . | TGTGCCAGCAGCCCTGACAGGAGGACTGGCAATGAGCAGTTCTTC | CASSPDRRTGNEQFF
TRBJ2-1 | . | TRBV3-1/TRBV3-2 | . | TGTGCCAGCAGCCAAGGGACAGTCTACAATGAGCAGTTCTTC | CASSQGTVYNEQFF
TRBJ2-3 | . | TRBV12-3/TRBV12-4 | . | TGTGCCAGCACCCCGGGGGTTACGCAGTATTTT | CASTPGVTQYF
TRBJ1-5 | . | TRBV19 | . | TGTGCCAGTAGCCTAGGAGGGAGCGGTCAGCCCCAGCATTTT | CASSLGGSGQPQHF
TRBJ1-6 | . | TRBV6-2/TRBV6-3 | . | TGTGCCAGCAGCGGAGGAGGTGATTCACCCCTCCACTTT | CASSGGGDSPLHF
TRBJ1-1 | . | TRBV9 | . | TGTGCCAGCAGCGCCCAGGGGCATGGTGAAGCTTTCTTT | CASSAQGHGEAFF
TRBJ2-1 | . | TRBV24-1 | . | TGTGCCACCAGTCCCGGGGGTAACTCCTACAATGAGCAGTTCTTC | CATSPGGNSYNEQFF
TRBJ2-3 | . | TRBV7-2 | TRBD2 | TGTGCCAGCAGCTTCCCCCGGGTAGCGGGGGGATTCACAGATACGCAGTATTTT | CASSFPRVAGGFTDTQYF
TRBJ2-7 | . | TRBV27 | TRBD1 | TGTGCCAGGAAAACAGGGGGATGGGGTTACGAGCAGTACTTC | CARKTGGWGYEQYF
TRBJ1-1 | once | TRBV4-1 | . | TGCGCCAGCAGCCCCTGGGGCGAGAACACTGAAGCTTTCTTT | CASSPWGENTEAFF
TRBJ2-7 | . | TRBV11-1 | . | TGTGCCAGCACCTACCGGTGGTCCTACGAGCAGTACTTC | CASTYRWSYEQYF
TRBJ1-2 | . | TRBV24-1 | . | TGTGCCACCAGTGATGCCCGTGGAGGGCCTTACTATGGCTACACCTTC | CATSDARGGPYYGYTF
TRBJ1-3 | . | TRBV15 | . | TGTGCCACCAGCAGAGAACTATCTGGAAACACCATATATTTT | CATSRELSGNTIYF
TRBJ1-6 | . | TRBV30 | . | TGTGCTACTGGAAGGGGTTCACCCCTCCACTTT | CATGRGSPLHF
TRBJ1-3 | . | TRBV2 | . | TGTGCCAGCAGCGCGGACTGGATCGCCTCTGGAAACACCATATATTTT | CASSADWIASGNTIYF
TRBJ1-2 | . | TRBV28 | TRBD1 | TGTGCCAGCAGCTCGGCGGGACAGGCAAACTATGGCTACACCTTC | CASSSAGQANYGYTF